This TCR beta chain was profiled in a study of blood T cells in healthy people across ages. Study background: Capturing about one barcoded beta molecule per two T cells was achieved by template switching. Whole-study findings and limits: Per million T cells, TCR beta diversity dropped about linearly as age rose.

The authors ran a second PCR of roughly 7 to 11 cycles using a sample-barcoded 5' primer and a J-beta primer mix. Each cDNA molecule was tagged by a template-switch adaptor that had 12 random nucleotides. No fewer than 3 million CDR3-containing paired-end reads came from each sample. TCRdb reprocessed the 5' RACE reads with MiXCR, giving one entry per CDR3 protein. The sample contains approximately 1,000,000 distinct CDR3 sequences, around two fifths of which appear only once. Germline CDR1 LGHNA, CDR2 YNFKEQ. The CDR3 runs to 15 residues. With regard to this clonotype: Its antigen is undetermined. The junction departs from the called germline gene at one end, perhaps through a read error.

This clonotype originated in a man younger than 30 in good health. Sequenced sample: blood. The chain has TRBV4-2 and TRBJ1-4; possible D gene TRBD1, 6 bases. Here the CDR3 DNA reads TGTGCCAGCAGTCAAGAGCCAGGACAGAATGAAAAACTGTTTTTT. This codes for CASSQEPGQNEKLFF.